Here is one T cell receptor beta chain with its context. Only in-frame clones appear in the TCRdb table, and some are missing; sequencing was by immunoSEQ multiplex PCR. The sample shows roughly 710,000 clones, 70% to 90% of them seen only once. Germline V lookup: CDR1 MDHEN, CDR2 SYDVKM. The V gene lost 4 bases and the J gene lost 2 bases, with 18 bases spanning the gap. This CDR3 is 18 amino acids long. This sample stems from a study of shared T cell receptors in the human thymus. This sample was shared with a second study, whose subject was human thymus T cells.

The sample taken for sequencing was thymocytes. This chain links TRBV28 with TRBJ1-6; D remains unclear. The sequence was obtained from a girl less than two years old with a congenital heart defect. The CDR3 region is CASSSELAGLPYNSPLHF. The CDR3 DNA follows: TGTGCCAGCAGTTCGGAGCTGGCGGGCCTGCCCTATAATTCACCCCTCCACTTT.